The sequence of this TCR beta chain was determined in a study of CD4+ T cells in melanoma. J lost 5 bases, V lost 0 bases, and 6 bases had no gene match. This CDR3 region has 16 residues. Germline V CDR1 and CDR2: SEHNR, FQNEAQ (reference sequence). Sequencing used immunoSEQ multiplex PCR; TCRdb keeps in-frame clones, though not all of them. Of roughly 50,000 clones detected, about 91% appear once; the ten largest clones hold approximately 10%. The receptor comes from a human donor with melanoma. What was sequenced was peripheral blood. The V gene is TRBV7-9, the J gene TRBJ2-2; 7 bases match TRBD2. CDR3 residues: CASSLAPGGETGELFF. The CDR3 DNA sequence: TGTGCCAGCAGCTTAGCGCCGGGGGGAGAGACCGGGGAGCTGTTTTTT.